The T cell receptor beta chain described here comes from a study of shared clonotypes between healthy human individuals. Study-level background: Per-donor plates numbered three CD4 naive, three CD4 memory, two CD8 naive and one CD8 memory.

To note about this clone: The antigen is unknown.

General study points: Expectations were that clonotype sharing among donors would be affected by sequencing depth. A generally larger estimated richness was seen in naive subsets than in memory subsets.

Produced via immunoSEQ multiplex PCR; TCRdb's table is partial and in-frame only. The sample comprises 850,000 to 1,200,000 clones, roughly 75% of which are singletons, and over 1.3% rests with the top ten. Per germline, CDR1 MDHEN and CDR2 SYDVKM. Trimming removed 6 bases at V and 3 bases at J, with 17 bases between. The CDR3 is 15 amino acids. This TCR came from a man aged 18 to 30 in good health. What was sequenced was memory CD4+ T cells sorted from blood. Noted subset: CD45RA-negative fraction. The chain couples TRBV28 to TRBJ2-5, with D perhaps TRBD1 (6 bases). Written as DNA, the CDR3 is TGTGCCAGCAGGGAGGCTGGGGCAGGGGAAGAGACCCAGTACTTC. Its protein product is CASREAGAGEETQYF.